This T cell receptor (beta chain) derives from a study of blood T cell repertoires in COVID-19. Study context: T cells, B-cell-depleted T cells, or PBMCs provided the cDNA or gDNA that served as material.

CDR1 is SGDLS, CDR2 YYNGEE, per germline. This CDR3 comprises 15 residues. The V gene lost 4 bases and the J gene lost 1 base, with 12 bases spanning the gap. This clone was detected once. Original analysis: Scientists estimated how many nucleated cells there were by amplifying reference gene primers. TCRdb keeps only in-frame clones here, not all; method: immunoSEQ multiplex PCR. The V and J calls and clone size come from that table; D and trimming were worked out from the DNA. The table includes about 29,000 clones, about 80% detected once. The chain carries TRBV9 and TRBJ2-1; TRBD2 might be the D (6 bases). The receptor's source is a woman between 70 and 85 years old with acute or convalescent COVID-19. Sample: peripheral blood. The CDR3 coding sequence is TGTGCCAGCAGCACCTCAGGGACTTCCTACAATGAGCAGTTCTTC. Protein product: CASSTSGTSYNEQFF.